This T cell receptor beta chain was found in a study of blood T cell repertoires in COVID-19. At the level of the study: COVID-19 samples, acute and convalescent, were from the United States, Italy and Spain. T cells, B-cell-depleted T cells, or PBMCs provided the cDNA or gDNA that served as material.

The CDR3 totals 12 residues. In germline, CDR1 is MGHRA, CDR2 YSYEKL. V shed 4 bases, J shed 7 bases, and the junction held 2 bases outside the gene matches. In the original processing: Estimates of nucleated cell counts were drawn from the amplification of reference gene primers. TCRdb keeps only in-frame clones here, not all; method: immunoSEQ multiplex PCR. Clone size and V and J calls were adopted from that table, with D and trimming inferred from the DNA. The data hold around 130,000 clones, with around nine tenths observed a single time. Sequenced: peripheral blood. This sequence originates from a human donor in a cohort sampled during active COVID-19. The chain couples TRBV4-1 to TRBJ1-1, with 8 bases lining up with TRBD1. CDR3 in DNA: TGCGCCAGCAGCCGGGGACAGGATGAAGCTTTCTTT. Protein: CASSRGQDEAFF.